This entry features one TCR beta chain sequence. Its antigen remains unknown. This entry belongs to a study of shared clonotypes between healthy human individuals. In the study overall: Each donor's CD4 naive and CD4 memory cells filled three plates apiece, CD8 naive two, and CD8 memory one.

Study-wide results and limits: Naive subsets, compared against memory subsets, generally had larger estimated richness values.

Germline V CDR1 and CDR2: SGHNT, YYREEE (reference sequence). V shed 2 bases and J 2 bases; nucleotides not matched to a gene: 6. The CDR3 covers 16 residues. Sequencing was performed with immunoSEQ multiplex PCR; in TCRdb, only in-frame clones are kept and a portion is missing. This sample has about 2.4 million clones, with 90% to 95% found just once. This clonotype originated in a man between 18 and 29 years old in good health. Sequenced input: naive CD4+ T cells sorted from blood. The subset here: CD45RA+ positively selected. The J gene is TRBJ1-1, the V gene TRBV5-4; TRBD1 agrees at 10 bases. DNA of the CDR3: TGTGCCAGCAGCTTCCCGGGACAGGGGCCCAACACTGAAGCTTTCTTT. Translated: CASSFPGQGPNTEAFF.